This T cell receptor (beta chain) was observed in a study of radiotherapy plus CTLA-4 blockade in lung cancer. The CDR3 has 16 amino acids. The table came from immunoSEQ multiplex PCR; TCRdb's copy has only in-frame clones and leaves some out. The sample lists about 72,000 clones, under 85% occurring once. The source of this sequence is a human donor with non-small cell lung cancer who had a partial response to radiotherapy plus ipilimumab. Sequences were derived from peripheral blood, sampled from a patient treated with radiotherapy plus ipilimumab. The V gene is TRBV21-1, the J gene TRBJ2-2; the table's D call, TRBD2, has no DNA check behind it. TRBV21-1 is marked as a pseudogene. The CDR3 DNA reads as TGTGCCAGCAGCTCCCGACTAGCGGGAGGGACCGGGGAGCTGTTTTTT. Amino acids: CASSSRLAGGTGELFF.